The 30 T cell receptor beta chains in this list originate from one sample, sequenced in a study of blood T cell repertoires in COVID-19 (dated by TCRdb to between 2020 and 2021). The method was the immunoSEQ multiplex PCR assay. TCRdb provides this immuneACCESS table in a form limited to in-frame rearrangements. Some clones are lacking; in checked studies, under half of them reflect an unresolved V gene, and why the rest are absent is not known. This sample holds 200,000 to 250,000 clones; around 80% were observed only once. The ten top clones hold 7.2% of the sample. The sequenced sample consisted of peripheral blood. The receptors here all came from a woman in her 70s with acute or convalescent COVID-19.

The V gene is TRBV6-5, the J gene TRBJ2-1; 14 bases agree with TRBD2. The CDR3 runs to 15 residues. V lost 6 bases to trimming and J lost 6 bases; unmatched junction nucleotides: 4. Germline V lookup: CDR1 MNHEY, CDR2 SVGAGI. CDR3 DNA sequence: TGTGCCAGCAGAGGGGGACTAGCGGGGGTCAATGAGCAGTTCTTC. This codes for CASRGGLAGVNEQFF.

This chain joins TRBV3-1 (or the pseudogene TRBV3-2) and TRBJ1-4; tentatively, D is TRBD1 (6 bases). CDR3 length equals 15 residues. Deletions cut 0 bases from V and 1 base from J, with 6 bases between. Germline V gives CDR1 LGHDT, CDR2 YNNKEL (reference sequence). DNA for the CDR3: TGTGCCAGCAGCCAAGAGACAGGAACTAATGAAAAACTGTTTTTT. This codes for CASSQETGTNEKLFF.

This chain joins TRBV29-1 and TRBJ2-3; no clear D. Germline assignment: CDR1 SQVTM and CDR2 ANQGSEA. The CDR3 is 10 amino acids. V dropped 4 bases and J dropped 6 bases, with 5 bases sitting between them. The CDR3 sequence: CSVVRDTQYF. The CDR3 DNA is TGCAGCGTTGTGCGGGATACGCAGTATTTT.

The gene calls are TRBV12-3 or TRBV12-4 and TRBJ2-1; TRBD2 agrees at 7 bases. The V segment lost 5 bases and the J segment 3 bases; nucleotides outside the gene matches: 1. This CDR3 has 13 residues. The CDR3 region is CASSGDYYNEQFF. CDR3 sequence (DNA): TGTGCCAGCAGTGGGGACTACTACAATGAGCAGTTCTTC.

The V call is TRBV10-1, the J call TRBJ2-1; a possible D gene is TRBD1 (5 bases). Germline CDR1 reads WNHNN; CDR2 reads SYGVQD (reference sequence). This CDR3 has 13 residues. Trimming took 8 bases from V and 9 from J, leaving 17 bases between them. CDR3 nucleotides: TGCGCCAGCCAACGATCCAGGGATCTTGAGCAGTTCTTC. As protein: CASQRSRDLEQFF.

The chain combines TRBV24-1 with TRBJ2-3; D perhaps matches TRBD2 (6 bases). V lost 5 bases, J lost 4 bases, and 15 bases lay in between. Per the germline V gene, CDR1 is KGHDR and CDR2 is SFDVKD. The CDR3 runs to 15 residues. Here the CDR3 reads CATSGTSNTADTQYF. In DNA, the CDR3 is TGTGCCACCAGTGGAACTAGCAACACCGCAGATACGCAGTATTTT.

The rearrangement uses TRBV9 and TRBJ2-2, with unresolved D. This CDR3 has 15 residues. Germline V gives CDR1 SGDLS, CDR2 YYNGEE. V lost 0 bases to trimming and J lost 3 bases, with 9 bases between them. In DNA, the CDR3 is TGTGCCAGCAGCGTAGCTACTGGAGACACCGGGGAGCTGTTTTTT. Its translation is CASSVATGDTGELFF. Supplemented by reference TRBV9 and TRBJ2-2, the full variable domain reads DSGVTQTPKHLITATGQRVTLRCSPRSGDLSVYWYQQSLDQGLQFLIQYYNGEERAKGNILERFSAQQFPDLHSELNLSSLELGDSALYFCASSVATGDTGELFFGEGSRLTVL.

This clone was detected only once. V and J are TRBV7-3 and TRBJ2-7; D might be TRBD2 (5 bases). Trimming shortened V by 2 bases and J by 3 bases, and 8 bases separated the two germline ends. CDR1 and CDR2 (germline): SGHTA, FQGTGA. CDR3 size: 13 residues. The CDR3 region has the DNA TGTGCCAGCAGCTTATCCGGAGGCTACGAGCAGTACTTC. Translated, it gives CASSLSGGYEQYF.

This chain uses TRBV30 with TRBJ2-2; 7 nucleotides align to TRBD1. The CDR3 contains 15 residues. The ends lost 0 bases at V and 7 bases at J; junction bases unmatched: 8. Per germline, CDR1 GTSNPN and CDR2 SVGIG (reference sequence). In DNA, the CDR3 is TGTGCCTGGAGTGTACTTCGGACAGGCCTCGGGGAGCTGTTTTTT. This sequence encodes CAWSVLRTGLGELFF.

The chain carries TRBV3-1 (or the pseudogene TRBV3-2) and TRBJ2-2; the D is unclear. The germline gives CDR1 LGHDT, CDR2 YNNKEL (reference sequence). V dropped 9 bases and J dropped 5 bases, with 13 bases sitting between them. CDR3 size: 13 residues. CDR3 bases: TGTGCCAGTTCCCTTCTCGGGACCGGGGAGCTGTTTTTT. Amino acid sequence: CASSLLGTGELFF.

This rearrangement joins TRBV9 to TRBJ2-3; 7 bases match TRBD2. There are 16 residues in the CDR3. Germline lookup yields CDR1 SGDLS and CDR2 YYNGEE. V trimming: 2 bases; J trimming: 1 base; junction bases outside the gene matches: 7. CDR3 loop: CASSVSGIRGTDTQYF. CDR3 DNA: TGTGCCAGCAGCGTGAGCGGGATAAGGGGCACAGATACGCAGTATTTT.

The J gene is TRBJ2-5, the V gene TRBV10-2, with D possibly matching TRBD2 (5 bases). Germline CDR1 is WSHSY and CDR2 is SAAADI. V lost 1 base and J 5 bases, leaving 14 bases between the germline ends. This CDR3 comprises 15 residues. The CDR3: CASSEWGLAWETQYF. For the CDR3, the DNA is TGCGCCAGCAGTGAGTGGGGTCTAGCCTGGGAGACCCAGTACTTC.

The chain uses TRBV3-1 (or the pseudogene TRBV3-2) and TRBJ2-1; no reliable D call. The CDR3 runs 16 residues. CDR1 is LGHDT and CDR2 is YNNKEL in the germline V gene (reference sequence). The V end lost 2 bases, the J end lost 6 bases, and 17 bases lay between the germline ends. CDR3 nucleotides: TGTGCCAGCAGCCAAATCGAGGCTAGACCCCCCAATGAGCAGTTCTTC. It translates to CASSQIEARPPNEQFF.

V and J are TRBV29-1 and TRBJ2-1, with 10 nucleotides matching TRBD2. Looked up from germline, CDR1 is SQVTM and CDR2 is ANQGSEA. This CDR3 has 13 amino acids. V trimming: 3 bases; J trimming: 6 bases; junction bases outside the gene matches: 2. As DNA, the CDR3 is TGCAGCGTTGACGGACTAGCGGCCAATGAGCAGTTCTTC. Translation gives CSVDGLAANEQFF.

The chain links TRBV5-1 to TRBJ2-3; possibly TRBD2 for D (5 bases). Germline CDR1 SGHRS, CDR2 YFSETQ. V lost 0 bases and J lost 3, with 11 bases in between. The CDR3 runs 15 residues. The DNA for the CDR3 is TGCGCCAGCAGCTTGGGAGTGGGAGTTACAGATACGCAGTATTTT. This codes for CASSLGVGVTDTQYF.

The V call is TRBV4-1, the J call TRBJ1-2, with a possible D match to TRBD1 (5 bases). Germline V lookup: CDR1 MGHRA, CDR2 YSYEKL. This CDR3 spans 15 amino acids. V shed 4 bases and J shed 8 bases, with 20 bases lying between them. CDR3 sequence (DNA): TGCGCCAGCAGCCGACAGACAGTGCTCCCACAAGGCTACACCTTC. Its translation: CASSRQTVLPQGYTF.

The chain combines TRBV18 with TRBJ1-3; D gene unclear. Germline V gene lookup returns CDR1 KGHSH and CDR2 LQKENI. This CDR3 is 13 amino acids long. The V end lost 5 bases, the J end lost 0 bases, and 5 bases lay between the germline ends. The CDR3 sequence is CASSSFSGNTIYF. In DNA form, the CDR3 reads TGTGCCAGCTCATCTTTCTCTGGAAACACCATATATTTT.

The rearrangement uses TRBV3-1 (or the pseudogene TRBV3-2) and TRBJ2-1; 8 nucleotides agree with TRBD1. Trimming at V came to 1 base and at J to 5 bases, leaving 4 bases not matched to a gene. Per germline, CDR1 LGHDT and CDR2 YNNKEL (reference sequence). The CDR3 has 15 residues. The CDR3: CASSQARDRNNEQFF. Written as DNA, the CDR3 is TGTGCCAGCAGCCAAGCCCGGGACAGGAACAATGAGCAGTTCTTC.

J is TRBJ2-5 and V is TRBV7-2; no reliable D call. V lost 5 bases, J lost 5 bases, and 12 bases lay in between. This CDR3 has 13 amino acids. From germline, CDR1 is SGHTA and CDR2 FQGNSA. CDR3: CASSRGTAETQYF. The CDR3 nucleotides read TGTGCCAGCAGCCGCGGTACCGCGGAGACCCAGTACTTC.

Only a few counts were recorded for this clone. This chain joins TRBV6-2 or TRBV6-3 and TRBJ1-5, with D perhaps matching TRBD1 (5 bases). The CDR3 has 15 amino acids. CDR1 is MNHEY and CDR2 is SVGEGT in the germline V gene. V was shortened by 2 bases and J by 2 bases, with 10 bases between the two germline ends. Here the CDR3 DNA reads TGTGCCAGCAGTTACGGCTGGGGGGGCAATCAGCCCCAGCATTTT. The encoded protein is CASSYGWGGNQPQHF.

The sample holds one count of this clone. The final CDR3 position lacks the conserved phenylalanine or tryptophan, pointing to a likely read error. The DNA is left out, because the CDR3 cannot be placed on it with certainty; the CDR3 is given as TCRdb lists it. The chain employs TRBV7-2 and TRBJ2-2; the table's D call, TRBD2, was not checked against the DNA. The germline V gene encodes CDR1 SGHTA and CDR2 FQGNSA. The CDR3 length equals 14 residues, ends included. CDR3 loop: CASSSGQGLAGGQI.

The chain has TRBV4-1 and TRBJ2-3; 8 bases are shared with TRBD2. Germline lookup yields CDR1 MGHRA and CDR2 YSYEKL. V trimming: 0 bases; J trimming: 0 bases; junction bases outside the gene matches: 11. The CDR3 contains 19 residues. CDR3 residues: CASSQDWAGGIPSTDTQYF. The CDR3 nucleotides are TGCGCCAGCAGCCAAGATTGGGCGGGGGGTATACCTAGCACAGATACGCAGTATTTT.

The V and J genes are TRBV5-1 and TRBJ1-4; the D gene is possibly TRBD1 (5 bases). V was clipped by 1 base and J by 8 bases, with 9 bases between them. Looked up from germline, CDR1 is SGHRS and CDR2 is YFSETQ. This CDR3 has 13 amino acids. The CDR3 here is CASSLYRGEKLFF. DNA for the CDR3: TGCGCCAGCAGCTTGTATAGGGGCGAAAAACTGTTTTTT.

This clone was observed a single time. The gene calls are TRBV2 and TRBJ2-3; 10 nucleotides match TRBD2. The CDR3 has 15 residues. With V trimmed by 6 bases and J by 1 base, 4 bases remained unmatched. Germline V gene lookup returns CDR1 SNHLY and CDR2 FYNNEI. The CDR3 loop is CASRLLAGGTDTQYF. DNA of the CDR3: TGTGCCAGCAGGTTGCTAGCGGGGGGCACAGATACGCAGTATTTT.

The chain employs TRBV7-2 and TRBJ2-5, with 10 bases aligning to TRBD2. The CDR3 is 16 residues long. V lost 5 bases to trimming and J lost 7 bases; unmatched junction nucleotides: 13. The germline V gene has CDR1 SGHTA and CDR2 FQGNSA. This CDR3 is CASSPEAGGPLGTQYF. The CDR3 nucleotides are TGTGCCAGCAGCCCCGAAGCGGGGGGGCCTTTAGGGACCCAGTACTTC.

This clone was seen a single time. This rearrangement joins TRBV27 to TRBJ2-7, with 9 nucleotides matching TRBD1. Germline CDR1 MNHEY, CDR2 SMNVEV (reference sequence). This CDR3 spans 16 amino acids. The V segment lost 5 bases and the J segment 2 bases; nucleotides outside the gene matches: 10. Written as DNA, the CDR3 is TGTGCCAGCAGTAGGGGGGGGACAGGGAATACCTACGAGCAGTACTTC. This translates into CASSRGGTGNTYEQYF.

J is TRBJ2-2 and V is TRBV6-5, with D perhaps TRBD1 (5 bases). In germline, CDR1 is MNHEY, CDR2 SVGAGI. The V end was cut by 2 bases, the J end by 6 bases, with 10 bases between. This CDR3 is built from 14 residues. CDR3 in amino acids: CASSYSRDAGELFF. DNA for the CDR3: TGTGCCAGCAGTTACAGCAGGGATGCCGGGGAGCTGTTTTTT.

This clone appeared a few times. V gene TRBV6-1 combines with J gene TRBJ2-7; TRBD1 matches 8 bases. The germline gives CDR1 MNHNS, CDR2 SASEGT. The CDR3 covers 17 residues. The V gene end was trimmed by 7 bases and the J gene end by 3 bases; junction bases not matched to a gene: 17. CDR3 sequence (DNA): TGTGCCAGCATTGACAGGGGCGCTGTCTACCGCCACTACGAGCAGTACGTC. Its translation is CASIDRGAVYRHYEQYV.

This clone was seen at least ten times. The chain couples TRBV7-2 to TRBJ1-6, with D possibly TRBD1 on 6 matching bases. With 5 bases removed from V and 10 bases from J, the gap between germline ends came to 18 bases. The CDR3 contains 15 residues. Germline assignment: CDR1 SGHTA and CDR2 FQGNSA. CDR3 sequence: CASSPRLPGESPLHF. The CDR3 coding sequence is TGTGCCAGCAGCCCACGACTCCCAGGGGAATCACCCCTCCACTTT.

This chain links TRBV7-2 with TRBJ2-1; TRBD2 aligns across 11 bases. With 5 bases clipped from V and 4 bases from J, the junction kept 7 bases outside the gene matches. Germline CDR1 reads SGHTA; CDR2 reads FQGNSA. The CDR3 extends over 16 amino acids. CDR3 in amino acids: CASSALAGDTYNEQFF. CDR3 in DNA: TGTGCCAGCAGCGCACTAGCGGGGGACACATACAATGAGCAGTTCTTC.